This TCR beta chain was found in a study of blood T cell repertoires in COVID-19. Study-level background: Specimens from acute and convalescent COVID-19 originated in the United States, Italy and Spain. Sources were T cells, B-cell-depleted T cells, or PBMCs; the material itself was cDNA or gDNA.

V shed 3 bases and J shed 10 bases, with 10 bases lying between them. The CDR3 spans 13 residues. Method: immunoSEQ multiplex PCR; TCRdb's copy keeps in-frame clones and lacks some. The sample includes approximately 200,000 clones, 88% of them seen just once. This sequence was found in a man between 65 and 79 years old with acute or convalescent COVID-19. The chain links TRBV12-3 or TRBV12-4 to TRBJ1-6, with no clear D. Sequenced sample: peripheral blood. CDR3 in DNA: TGTGCCAGCAGTTTGAATGTCAGATCACCCCTCCACTTT. Translation gives CASSLNVRSPLHF.